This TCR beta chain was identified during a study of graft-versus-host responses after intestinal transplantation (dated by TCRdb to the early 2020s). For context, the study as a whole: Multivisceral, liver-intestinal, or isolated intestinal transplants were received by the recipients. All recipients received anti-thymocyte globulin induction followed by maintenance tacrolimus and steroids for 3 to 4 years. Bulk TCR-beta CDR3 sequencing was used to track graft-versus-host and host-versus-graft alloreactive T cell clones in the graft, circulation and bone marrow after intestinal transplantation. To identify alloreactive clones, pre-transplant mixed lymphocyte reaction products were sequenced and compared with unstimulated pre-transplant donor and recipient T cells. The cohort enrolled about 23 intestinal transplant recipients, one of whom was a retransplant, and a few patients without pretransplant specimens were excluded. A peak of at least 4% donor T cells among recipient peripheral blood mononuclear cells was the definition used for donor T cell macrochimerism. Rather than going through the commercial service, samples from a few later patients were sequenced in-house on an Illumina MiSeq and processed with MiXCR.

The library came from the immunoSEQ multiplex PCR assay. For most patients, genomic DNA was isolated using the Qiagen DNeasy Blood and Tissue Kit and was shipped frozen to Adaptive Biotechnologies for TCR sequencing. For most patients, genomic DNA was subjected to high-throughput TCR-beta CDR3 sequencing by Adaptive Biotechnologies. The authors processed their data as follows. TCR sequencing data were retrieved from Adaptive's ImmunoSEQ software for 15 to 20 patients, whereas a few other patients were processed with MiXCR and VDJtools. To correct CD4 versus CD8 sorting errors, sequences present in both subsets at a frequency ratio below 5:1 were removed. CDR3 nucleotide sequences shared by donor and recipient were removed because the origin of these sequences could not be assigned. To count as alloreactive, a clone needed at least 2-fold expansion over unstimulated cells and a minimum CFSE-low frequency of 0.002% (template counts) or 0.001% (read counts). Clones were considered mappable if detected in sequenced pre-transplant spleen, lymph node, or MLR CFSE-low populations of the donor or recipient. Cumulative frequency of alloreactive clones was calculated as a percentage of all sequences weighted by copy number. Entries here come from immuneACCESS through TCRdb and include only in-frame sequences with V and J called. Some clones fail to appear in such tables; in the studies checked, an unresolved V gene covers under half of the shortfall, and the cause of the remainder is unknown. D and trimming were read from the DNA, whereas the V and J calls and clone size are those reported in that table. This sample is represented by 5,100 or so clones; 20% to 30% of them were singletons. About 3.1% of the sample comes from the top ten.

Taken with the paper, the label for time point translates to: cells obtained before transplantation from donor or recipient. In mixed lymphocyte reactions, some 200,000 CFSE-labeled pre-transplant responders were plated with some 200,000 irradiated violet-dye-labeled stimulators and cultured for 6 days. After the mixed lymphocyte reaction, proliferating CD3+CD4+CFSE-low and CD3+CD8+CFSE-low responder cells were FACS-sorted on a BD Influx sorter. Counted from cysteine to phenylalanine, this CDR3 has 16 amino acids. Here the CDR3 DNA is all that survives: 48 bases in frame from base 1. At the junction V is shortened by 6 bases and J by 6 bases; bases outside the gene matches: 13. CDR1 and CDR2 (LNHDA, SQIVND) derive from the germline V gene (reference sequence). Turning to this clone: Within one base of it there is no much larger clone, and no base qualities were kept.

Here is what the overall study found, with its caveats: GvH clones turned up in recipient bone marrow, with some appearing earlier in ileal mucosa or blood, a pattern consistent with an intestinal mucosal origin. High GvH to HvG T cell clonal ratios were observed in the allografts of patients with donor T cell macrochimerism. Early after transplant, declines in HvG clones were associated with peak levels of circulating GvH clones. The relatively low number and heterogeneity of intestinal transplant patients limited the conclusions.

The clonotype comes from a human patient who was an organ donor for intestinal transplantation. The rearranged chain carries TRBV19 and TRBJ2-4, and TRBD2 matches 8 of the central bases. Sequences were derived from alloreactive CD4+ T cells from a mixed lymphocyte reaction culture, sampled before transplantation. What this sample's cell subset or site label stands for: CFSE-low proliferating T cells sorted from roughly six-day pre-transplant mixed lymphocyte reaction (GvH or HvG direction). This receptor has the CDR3 CASRDFAGGGRNIQYF. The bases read TGTGCCAGTAGGGATTTCGCGGGAGGTGGGAGAAACATTCAGTACTTC.